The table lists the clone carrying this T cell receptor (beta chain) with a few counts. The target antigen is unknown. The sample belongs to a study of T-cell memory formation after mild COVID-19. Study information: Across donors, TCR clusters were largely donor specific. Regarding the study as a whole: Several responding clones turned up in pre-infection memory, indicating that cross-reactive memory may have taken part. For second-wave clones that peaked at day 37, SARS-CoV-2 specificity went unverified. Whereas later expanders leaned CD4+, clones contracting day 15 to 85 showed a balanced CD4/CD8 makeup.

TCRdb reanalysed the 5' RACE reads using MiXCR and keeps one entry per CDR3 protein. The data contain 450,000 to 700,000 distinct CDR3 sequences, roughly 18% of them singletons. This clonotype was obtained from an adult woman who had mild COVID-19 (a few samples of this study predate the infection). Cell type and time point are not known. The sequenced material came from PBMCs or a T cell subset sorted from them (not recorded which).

The CDR3 spells CSARESGRTSTDTQYF. DNA of the CDR3: TGCAGTGCTAGAGAGAGCGGGAGAACTAGCACAGATACGCAGTATTTT. The chain is built from TRBV20-1 and TRBJ2-3; 8 bases map to TRBD2. The V gene end was trimmed by 0 bases and the J gene end by 0 bases; junction bases not matched to a gene: 5. Germline V gene data show CDR1 as DFQATT and CDR2 as SNEGSKA (reference sequence). This CDR3 is built from 16 residues.